The clone carrying this T cell receptor beta chain was detected only once. The record originates from a study of blood T cell repertoires in COVID-19. Looking at the study overall: The United States, Italy and Spain were the sources of the acute and convalescent COVID-19 samples. PBMCs, B-cell-depleted T cells, or T cells were the source of the cDNA or gDNA that made up the material.

As handled by the study authors: Reference gene primer amplification yielded estimated nucleated cell counts. Only in-frame clones appear in the TCRdb table, and some are missing; sequencing was by immunoSEQ multiplex PCR. V and J calls and clone size are copied from that table; D and trimming were computed from the DNA. This table holds fewer than 500,000 clones, about 89% found once. The material sequenced was peripheral blood. This receptor was taken from a woman in her twenties or thirties with acute or convalescent COVID-19.

Here the CDR3 reads CATATHSGSNNEQFF. The DNA for the CDR3 is TGTGCCACGGCTACCCATAGCGGGAGTAACAATGAGCAGTTCTTC. V usage is TRBV19 and J usage is TRBJ2-1; the match to TRBD2 covers 9 bases. Per germline, CDR1 LNHDA and CDR2 SQIVND (reference sequence). The trim removed 10 bases at V and 5 bases at J, leaving 12 bases unmatched. The CDR3 sequence is 15 residues long.